The 11 T cell receptor beta chains reported below all come from one sample, sequenced in a study of T cells in Graves' hyperthyroidism and ophthalmopathy. The TCR beta CDR3 regions underwent amplification using RNA transcripts as the source. Carried out on the TCR CDR3, a first-round RT-PCR used the HTBI primer set. TCRdb independently ran MiXCR on the multiplex PCR reads; one entry per CDR3 protein. Altogether about 690,000 distinct CDR3 sequences are present, 15% to 20% being singletons, with the ten largest covering about 14%. Specimen: blood. These receptors were taken from a man between 45 and 60 years old with Graves' hyperthyroidism.

The chain carries TRBV5-1 and TRBJ2-7; TRBD1 agrees at 7 bases. Germline CDR1 SGHRS, CDR2 YFSETQ. This CDR3 is 13 amino acids long. V dropped 4 bases and J dropped 9; count of bases not matched to a gene: 10. CDR3 nucleotides: TGCGCCAGCAGCCCGACGGGACAGCTACCGCAGTACTTC. Translated, it gives CASSPTGQLPQYF.

This clonotype appeared many times. This chain links TRBV18 with TRBJ2-7; D may be TRBD2 (5 bases). The ends were cut back, 2 bases at V and 0 bases at J, with 11 bases in the middle. CDR3 length: 15 amino acids. Germline values: CDR1 KGHSH, CDR2 LQKENI. CDR3 amino acids: CASSPWEGSSYEQYF. The CDR3 DNA is TGTGCCAGCTCACCATGGGAAGGGAGCTCCTACGAGCAGTACTTC.

This clonotype appeared a few times. The chain carries TRBV5-4 and TRBJ2-1; weak D call: TRBD1 (8 bases). The CDR3 covers 19 residues. The V end was cut by 4 bases, the J end by 7 bases, with 30 bases between. Germline assignment: CDR1 SGHNT and CDR2 YYREEE (reference sequence). The CDR3 loop reads CASSRGGLQGGTNNNEQFF. The DNA for the CDR3 is TGTGCCAGCAGCCGAGGGGGGTTACAGGGGGGGACTAACAATAATGAGCAGTTCTTC.

Regarding this clonotype: A much larger clone differs by one base, so this may be a read error. The rearrangement joins TRBV6-1 to TRBJ2-1; 14 bases line up with TRBD2. Germline V CDR1 and CDR2: MNHNS, SASEGT. The trim removed 5 bases at V and 11 bases at J, leaving 11 bases unmatched. This CDR3 comprises 16 residues. DNA for the CDR3: TGTGCCAGCAGTAGGAGGGGACTAGCGGGAGTGTTTAAGCAGTTCTTC. Translated, it gives CASSRRGLAGVFKQFF.

This clonotype was counted only a few times. This sequence joins TRBV7-9 and TRBJ1-5, with a possible D match to TRBD1 (6 bases). Trimming stripped 5 bases from V and 1 base from J, with 15 bases between. The CDR3 is made up of 16 amino acids. Per the germline V gene, CDR1 is SEHNR and CDR2 is FQNEAQ (reference sequence). The chain's CDR3 is CASSPMGGGSNQPQHF. Here the CDR3 DNA reads TGTGCCAGCAGCCCAATGGGGGGCGGGAGCAATCAGCCCCAGCATTTT.

This clonotype was detected many times. The CDR3 region has the DNA TGCAGTGCTAGGACTAGCGGGTACCAAGAGACCCAGTACTTC. Amino acids: CSARTSGYQETQYF. The rearrangement joins TRBV20-1 to TRBJ2-5, with 10 bases that match TRBD2. The germline gives CDR1 DFQATT, CDR2 SNEGSKA (reference sequence). V lost 3 bases, J lost 0 bases, and 1 base stayed unmatched. This CDR3 is 14 amino acids long.

This clonotype was found many times. The rearrangement uses TRBV2 and TRBJ2-5; the D is unclear. Trimming left V 7 bases short and J 4 bases short, with 7 bases between. The CDR3 is 11 amino acids. Germline V gives CDR1 SNHLY, CDR2 FYNNEI. The CDR3 is CASIQSETQYF. CDR3 coding DNA: TGTGCCAGCATACAGTCAGAGACCCAGTACTTC. The whole variable domain, filled in from reference TRBV2 and TRBJ2-5, reads EPEVTQTPSHQVTQMGQEVILRCVPISNHLYFYWYRQILGQKVEFLVSFYNNEISEKSEIFDDQFSVERPDGSNFTLKIRSTKLEDSAMYFCASIQSETQYFGPGTRLLVL.

This clonotype was observed at least ten times. The rearrangement uses TRBV28 and TRBJ2-1; 15 nucleotides align to TRBD2. In germline, CDR1 is MDHEN, CDR2 SYDVKM. V gave up 4 bases and J gave up 6 bases; unmatched junction bases: 7. This CDR3 contains 17 residues. The CDR3 region is CASSSGLAGGPGNEQFF. The CDR3 DNA sequence: TGTGCCAGCAGTTCCGGACTAGCGGGAGGGCCTGGCAATGAGCAGTTCTTC.

This chain connects TRBV7-9 to TRBJ2-1, with 14 nucleotides matching TRBD2. J lost 0 bases, V lost 7 bases, and 11 bases had no gene match. CDR1 SEHNR and CDR2 FQNEAQ come from the germline V gene (reference sequence). The CDR3 runs to 19 residues. The CDR3 coding sequence is TGTGCCAGCACCGGGACTAGCGGGAGCAGAGCGGGCTCCTACAATGAGCAGTTCTTC. Protein product: CASTGTSGSRAGSYNEQFF.

The table lists this clonotype with a few counts. A read error may be the cause here, since a much bigger clone is one base away. The V gene is TRBV6-1, the J gene TRBJ1-3; maybe TRBD1 (5 bases). The CDR3 has 15 residues. Trimming removed 7 bases from V and 0 bases from J, with 13 bases in between. In germline, CDR1 is MNHNS, CDR2 SASEGT. The CDR3 DNA follows: TGTGCCAGCACCAAGGGACCGTCCTCTGGAAACACCATATATTTT. This codes for CASTKGPSSGNTIYF.

This clonotype was observed a few times. The CDR3 loop reads CASSMDRIGYGYTF. The CDR3 nucleotides read TGTGCCAGCAGTATGGACAGGATCGGCTATGGCTACACCTTC. This chain uses TRBV28 with TRBJ1-2; 7 bases match TRBD1. This CDR3 has 14 residues. From germline, CDR1 is MDHEN and CDR2 SYDVKM. The V gene end was trimmed by 5 bases and the J gene end by 4 bases; junction bases not matched to a gene: 7.